The 9 T cell receptor beta chains below were found in one sample sequenced in a study of type 1 and type 2 diabetes patients. The PCR template was genomic DNA. Amplification of the beta chain CDR3 used 30 forward and 13 reverse multiplex primers. TCRdb redid the calling of the multiplex PCR reads with MiXCR, one entry per CDR3 protein. The repertoire holds approximately 260,000 distinct CDR3 sequences, with more than 45% as singletons. Sequencing used peripheral blood mononuclear cells (PBMCs). The receptor source for this set is a man between 18 and 29 years old with type 2 diabetes.

This clonotype was detected only a few times. A single base separates this from a much larger clone, so it may be a read error. The chain has TRBV10-3 and TRBJ2-7; maybe TRBD1 (7 bases). CDR1 is ENHRY and CDR2 is SYGVKD in the germline V gene. This CDR3 has 16 residues. The V end was cut by 0 bases, the J end by 5 bases, with 17 bases between. CDR3 DNA: TGTGCCATCAGTGAGTCCGAAGGGTCAGGGGGGCACGAGCAGTACTTC. It codes for CAISESEGSGGHEQYF.

The rearrangement uses TRBV25-1 and TRBJ2-5; D may be TRBD1 (5 bases). The CDR3 loop spans 13 amino acids. Germline CDR1 is MGHDK and CDR2 is SYGVNS. Trimming pared 3 bases from V and 3 bases from J, leaving 8 bases between. As DNA, the CDR3 is TGTGCCAGCAGTGACAGGGTTAAAGAGACCCAGTACTTC. Translated: CASSDRVKETQYF.

J is TRBJ2-1 and V is TRBV10-3; D unclear. Trimming pared 1 base from V and 7 bases from J, leaving 14 bases between. Germline lookup yields CDR1 ENHRY and CDR2 SYGVKD. CDR3 size: 15 residues. CDR3 DNA sequence: TGTGCCATCAGTGAGTTGTACGCAGGCAAGAATGAGCAGTTCTTC. It translates to CAISELYAGKNEQFF.

This clonotype has more than one count but fewer than ten. The chain combines TRBV10-2 with TRBJ1-6; TRBD1 might be the D (6 bases). The germline V gene has CDR1 WSHSY and CDR2 SAAADI. This CDR3 region has 14 residues. Trimming took 8 bases from V and 8 from J, leaving 16 bases between them. The CDR3 region has the DNA TGCGCCAGCGACCCACAGGGTGGGGATTCACCCCTCCACTTT. Amino acids: CASDPQGGDSPLHF.

This clonotype has at least ten counts. The rearrangement joins TRBV6-6 to TRBJ1-2; 10 bases are a match to TRBD1. From germline, CDR1 is MNHNY and CDR2 SVGAGI (reference sequence). The CDR3 loop spans 13 amino acids. V lost 5 bases to trimming and J lost 3 bases; unmatched junction nucleotides: 0. DNA of the CDR3: TGTGCCAGCAGTGGGACAGGGGACTATGGCTACACCTTC. Residues: CASSGTGDYGYTF.

The chain uses TRBV2 and TRBJ1-6; D ambiguous. Germline V gene sequence: CDR1 SNHLY, CDR2 FYNNEI. The CDR3 runs to 15 residues. V was pared by 4 bases and J by 0 bases, with 7 bases between. CDR3 in amino acids: CASSVQSSYNSPLHF. The CDR3 bases are TGTGCCAGCAGTGTACAGAGCTCCTATAATTCACCCCTCCACTTT. The complete variable domain, with remaining parts taken from reference TRBV2 and TRBJ1-6, reads EPEVTQTPSHQVTQMGQEVILRCVPISNHLYFYWYRQILGQKVEFLVSFYNNEISEKSEIFDDQFSVERPDGSNFTLKIRSTKLEDSAMYFCASSVQSSYNSPLHFGNGTRLTVT.

This rearrangement joins TRBV25-1 to TRBJ1-5; possible D gene TRBD1, 6 bases. Germline loops: CDR1 MGHDK, CDR2 SYGVNS. V lost 6 bases to trimming and J lost 3 bases, with 12 bases between them. There are 14 residues in the CDR3. The CDR3 here is CASSNPGANQPQHF. Here the CDR3 DNA reads TGTGCCAGCAGCAACCCGGGGGCCAATCAGCCCCAGCATTTT.

The genes are TRBV14 and TRBJ2-1; 7 bases agree with TRBD1. Per the germline V gene, CDR1 is SGHDN and CDR2 is FVKESK. J gave up 8 bases and V 4 bases, and 8 bases lay outside the gene matches. The CDR3 runs 14 residues. The CDR3, as DNA: TGTGCCAGCAGCCGTCTCTACAGGGGAGATGAGCAGTTCTTC. This translates into CASSRLYRGDEQFF.

J is TRBJ1-5 and V is TRBV20-1; no clear D. The CDR3 has 13 residues. Deletions cut 4 bases from V and 0 bases from J, with 7 bases between. CDR1 and CDR2 (germline): DFQATT, SNEGSKA (reference sequence). In nucleotides, the CDR3 is TGCAGTGCTACAGGATTTAGCAATCAGCCCCAGCATTTT. Protein: CSATGFSNQPQHF.